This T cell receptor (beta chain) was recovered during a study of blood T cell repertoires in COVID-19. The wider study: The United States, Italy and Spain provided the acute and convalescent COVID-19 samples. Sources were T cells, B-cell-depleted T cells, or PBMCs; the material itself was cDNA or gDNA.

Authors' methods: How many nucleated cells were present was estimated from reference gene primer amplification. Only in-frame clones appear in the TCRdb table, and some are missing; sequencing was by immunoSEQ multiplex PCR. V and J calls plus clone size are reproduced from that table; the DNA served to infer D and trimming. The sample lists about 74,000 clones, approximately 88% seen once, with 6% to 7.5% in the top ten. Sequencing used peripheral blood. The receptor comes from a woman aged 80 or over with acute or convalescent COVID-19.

The CDR3 bases are TGTGCCAGCATAGATGGACAGGGTTATTTCCCCCTCCACTTT. Its protein product is CASIDGQGYFPLHF. This sequence joins TRBV6-5 and TRBJ1-6; 8 bases map to TRBD1. The germline V gene has CDR1 MNHEY and CDR2 SVGAGI. The CDR3 is 14 residues long. The V gene end was trimmed by 7 bases and the J gene end by 13 bases; junction bases not matched to a gene: 12.